The text below deals with one T cell receptor (beta chain). The data derive from a study of blood T cell repertoires in COVID-19. About the study: Spain, Italy and the United States supplied samples that represented acute and convalescent COVID-19. The analysed material was cDNA or gDNA that came from T cells, B-cell-depleted T cells, or PBMCs.

The V gene's germline CDR1 is SGHRS and CDR2 YFSETQ. This CDR3 region has 14 residues. Deletions cut 4 bases from V and 8 bases from J, with 15 bases between. Per the original data handling: Reference gene primers were amplified, and this amplification served to estimate nucleated cell counts. This table comes from immunoSEQ multiplex PCR, and its TCRdb copy is limited to in-frame clones, with some not included. V and J calls and clone size are copied from that table; D and trimming were computed from the DNA. Among under 300,000 clones listed, 85% to 95% were seen once. Cohort 3 donors counted as recovered after two negative PCRs, clearance, or resolved symptoms.

The sample comprised PBMCs or T cells enriched from blood (not recorded which). The sequence was obtained from a woman younger than 35 who had recovered from COVID-19. The genes are TRBV5-1 and TRBJ1-4; maybe TRBD1 (5 bases). CDR3 in amino acids: CASSQGVIGEKLFF. CDR3 bases: TGCGCCAGCAGCCAAGGGGTCATAGGAGAAAAACTGTTTTTT. The full variable domain, rest sourced from reference TRBV5-1 and TRBJ1-4, is KAGVTQTPRYLIKTRGQQVTLSCSPISGHRSVSWYQQTPGQGLQFLFEYFSETQRNKGNFPGRFSGRQFSNSRSEMNVSTLELGDSALYLCASSQGVIGEKLFFGSGTQLSVL.